A selection of T cell receptor beta chains follows, all from one sample in a study of T cells after yellow fever vaccination. One entry per CDR3 protein, called by TCRdb with MiXCR from the 5' RACE reads. The sample includes some 220,000 distinct CDR3 sequences, approximately 3.2% of them seen just once. Sequenced material: CD4+ T cells sorted from PBMCs, taken 10 days after the yellow fever booster vaccination. The receptor source for this set is a man younger than 35 who received the YFV17D yellow fever vaccine. Each CDR3 is given with its conserved first and last residue. The D gene is left open where the match is weak. The size of a clone is reported for some rows only, either as once, few or many, or as a class for expanded clones.

TRBJ2-3 | few | TRBV11-3 | . | TGTGCCAGCAGCTTAGGAGTTGCTGGTACAGATACGCAGTATTTT | CASSLGVAGTDTQYF
TRBJ2-5 | few | TRBV6-6 | . | TGTGCCAGCAGTTACTCATCCGAGACCCAGTACTTC | CASSYSSETQYF
TRBJ1-5 | many | TRBV3-1 | . | TGTGCCAGCAGCCAAGCGGCGGGGCCCCAGCATTTT | CASSQAAGPQHF
TRBJ2-5 | . | TRBV2 | . | TGTGCCAGCGGTAGGGGAGCCCAAGAGACCCAGTACTTC | CASGRGAQETQYF
TRBJ1-2 | many | TRBV7-3 | . | TGTGCCAGCAGCAACGGCGGGTTCGGCTATGGCTACACCTTC | CASSNGGFGYGYTF
TRBJ2-2 | many | TRBV5-1 | . | TGCGCCAGCAGCTTGGAGACGGGCCACACCGGGGAGCTGTTTTTT | CASSLETGHTGELFF
TRBJ2-4 | few | TRBV3-1 | TRBD1 | TGTGCCAGCAGCCATGCAGGACAGGGGGAAAACATTCAGTACTTC | CASSHAGQGENIQYF
TRBJ2-7 | many | TRBV4-3 | TRBD1 | TGCGCCAGCAGCCAAGAGTTGGGACAGGTTACCTACGAGCAGTACTTC | CASSQELGQVTYEQYF
TRBJ2-4 | many | TRBV21-1 | . | TGTGCCAGCAGCAATCCACAGAAAAACATTCAGTACTTC | CASSNPQKNIQYF
TRBJ1-3 | many | TRBV6-1 | . | TGTGCCAGCAGTTCACCGACAGGCGGAAACACCATATATTTT | CASSSPTGGNTIYF
TRBJ1-2 | . | TRBV5-6 | TRBD1 | TGTGCCAGCAGCCACCGAGGAGGGGGCGCGAGCTATGGCTACACCTTC | CASSHRGGGASYGYTF
TRBJ2-3 | . | TRBV9 | TRBD2 | TGTGCCAGCAGCGCCCTAGCGGCAACTAGCACAGATACGCAGTATTTT | CASSALAATSTDTQYF
TRBJ2-3 | . | TRBV20-1 | TRBD2 | TGCAGTGCTTCCCCTAGCGGGGGGGGCACAGATACGCAGTATTTT | CSASPSGGGTDTQYF
TRBJ2-7 | many | TRBV7-3 | TRBD1 | TGTGCCAGCAGCTCCACCGGGACAGACTACGAGCAGTACTTC | CASSSTGTDYEQYF
TRBJ2-3 | . | TRBV12-3/TRBV12-4 | . | TGTGCCAGCAGTTTTCCGGCCACAGATACGCAGTATTTT | CASSFPATDTQYF
TRBJ2-3 | many | TRBV7-9 | TRBD1 | TGTGCCAGCAGCCTCTGGACAGGGTGGAGCACAGATACGCAGTATTTT | CASSLWTGWSTDTQYF
TRBJ1-6 | many | TRBV20-1 | . | TGCAGTGCCGACCGGGGAACCGATAATTCACCCCTCCACTTT | CSADRGTDNSPLHF
TRBJ2-3 | few | TRBV4-3 | . | TGCGCCAGCAGCCAAGACAGGTTTGGCACAGATACGCAGTATTTT | CASSQDRFGTDTQYF
TRBJ1-4 | many | TRBV6-5 | . | TGTGCCAGCAGTTCACTGGGGGACTCTAATGAAAAACTGTTTTTT | CASSSLGDSNEKLFF